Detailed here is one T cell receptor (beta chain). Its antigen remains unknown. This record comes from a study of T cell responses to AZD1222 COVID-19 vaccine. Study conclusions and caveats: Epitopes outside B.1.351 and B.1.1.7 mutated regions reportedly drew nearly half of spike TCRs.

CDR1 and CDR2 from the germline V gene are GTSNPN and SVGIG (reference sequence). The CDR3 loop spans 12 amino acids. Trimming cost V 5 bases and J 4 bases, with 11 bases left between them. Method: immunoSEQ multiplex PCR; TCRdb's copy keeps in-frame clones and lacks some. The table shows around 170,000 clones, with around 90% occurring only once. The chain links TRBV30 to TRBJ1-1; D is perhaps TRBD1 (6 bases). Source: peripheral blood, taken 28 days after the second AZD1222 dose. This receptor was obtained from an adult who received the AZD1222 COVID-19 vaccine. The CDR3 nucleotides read TGTGCCTGGGGGGACACTTCCACTGAAGCTTTCTTT. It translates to CAWGDTSTEAFF.